The entry below describes one TCR beta chain. Its target is not known. This record belongs to a study of identifying expanded T cells in peripheral blood. Broader study findings: Variance in clone template counts between approximately 2-week samples significantly increased with total template count across all healthy donors.

The germline CDR1 and CDR2 sequences are LGHNA and YSLEER. Trimming took 1 base from V and 3 from J; bases not matched to a gene: 8. The CDR3 totals 16 residues. Some clones are missing from TCRdb's copy, which holds only in-frame ones; the method was immunoSEQ multiplex PCR. The data show about 91,000 clones, about 91% seen once. The sample comprised blood. The chain is built from TRBV4-3 and TRBJ2-5; TRBD1 matches 7 bases. The receptor's source is a person aged 18 to 70 in good health. This CDR3 is CASSQVPGGWKETQYF. CDR3 in DNA: TGCGCCAGCAGCCAAGTACCAGGGGGATGGAAAGAGACCCAGTACTTC.